The source of this T cell receptor (beta chain) is a study of vaccination and CD4 T cells after COVID-19. Looking at the study overall: Four females and six males made up the convalescents, two of whom were Hispanic. The stimulating agents, overlapping spike peptides, came from SARS-CoV-2, HCoV-NL63, HCoV-OC43 and HCoV-229E.

Concerning this clonotype: Its antigen is currently unknown.

Oncomine TCR Beta short-read sequencing was applied to DNA from cultured CD4+ T cells. Genomic DNA extraction was carried out from cultured CD4+ T cells. TCRdb re-called the PCR reads through MiXCR, storing one row per CDR3 protein. The data hold approximately 15,000 distinct CDR3 sequences, with roughly 40% observed a single time. Germline V gene data show CDR1 as LNHDA and CDR2 as SQIVND (reference sequence). Trimming cost V 5 bases and J 5 bases; bases outside gene matches: 7. The CDR3 spans 15 residues. Regarding treatment: roughly nine-day PBMC culture with coronavirus spike peptide pools or control peptides (ViraFEST assay). Overall study findings and caveats: It was observed that, in convalescent patients, a median about 90% of reactive clones arose only post-vaccination.

The sequence was obtained from a human donor who had recovered from COVID-19. The rearrangement uses TRBV19 and TRBJ2-5, with 11 positions matching TRBD2. The sequencing used CD4+ T cells from blood, cultured in vitro, collected before SARS-CoV-2 vaccination. CDR3 in DNA: TGTGCCAGTAGTCCAGGGACTAGCGGTGGCGAGACCCAGTACTTC. Its protein product is CASSPGTSGGETQYF. Filled out from reference TRBV19 and TRBJ2-5, the complete variable domain reads DGGITQSPKYLFRKEGQNVTLSCEQNLNHDAMYWYRQDPGQGLRLIYYSQIVNDFQKGDIAEGYSVSREKKESFPLTVTSAQKNPTAFYLCASSPGTSGGETQYFGPGTRLLVL.